The rows below give T cell receptor beta chains drawn from one sample of a study of cytomegalovirus exposure and HLA in healthy donors. This table comes from immunoSEQ multiplex PCR, and its TCRdb copy is limited to in-frame clones, with some not included. The profile shows tens of thousands of clones, 60% to 80% of them singletons. Specimen: PBMCs. Receptors originate from a woman aged 25 to 39 in good health and CMV-seropositive. The CDR3 runs from the conserved cysteine through the conserved F or W. Each record gives: V gene, J gene, D gene, clone size, CDR3 protein, CDR3 DNA. D genes are given only for firm matches. For some rows the clone size is stated as once, few or many, or as a class when expanded; others skip it.

V: TRBV28; J: TRBJ2-7; D: TRBD1; size: -; CDR3: CASSLWGRQGPSYEQYF; DNA: TGTGCCAGCAGTTTATGGGGGAGACAGGGGCCCTCCTACGAGCAGTACTTC
V: TRBV7-2; J: TRBJ1-4; D: -; size: -; CDR3: CASSLKSGQLNEKLFF; DNA: TGTGCCAGCAGCTTAAAGTCCGGACAGCTTAATGAAAAACTGTTTTTT
V: TRBV5-1; J: TRBJ2-3; D: -; size: -; CDR3: CASSLGGLGDTQYF; DNA: TGCGCCAGCAGCTTGGGAGGGCTTGGAGATACGCAGTATTTT
V: TRBV29-1; J: TRBJ2-3; D: -; size: -; CDR3: CSVDPGFTDTQYF; DNA: TGCAGCGTTGACCCAGGGTTCACAGATACGCAGTATTTT
V: TRBV29-1; J: TRBJ2-5; D: -; size: -; CDR3: CSVREVGKTQYF; DNA: TGCAGCGTTAGAGAGGTCGGAAAGACCCAGTACTTC
V: TRBV4-1; J: TRBJ2-3; D: TRBD2; size: once; CDR3: CASSRKAGGTDTQYF; DNA: TGCGCCAGCAGTCGGAAAGCGGGAGGCACAGATACGCAGTATTTT
V: TRBV4-2; J: TRBJ1-1; D: TRBD1; size: -; CDR3: CASSQLQGVNTEAFF; DNA: TGTGCCAGCAGCCAATTGCAGGGGGTCAACACTGAAGCTTTCTTT
V: TRBV7-9; J: TRBJ2-2; D: TRBD2; size: -; CDR3: CASSLEAGAGELFF; DNA: TGTGCCAGCAGCTTAGAAGCGGGAGCCGGGGAGCTGTTTTTT
V: TRBV25-1; J: TRBJ1-2; D: TRBD1; size: -; CDR3: CASSESSTGSYGYTF; DNA: TGTGCCAGCAGTGAATCATCGACAGGGTCCTATGGCTACACCTTC
V: TRBV7-2; J: TRBJ1-3; D: -; size: -; CDR3: CASSLNSVGNTIYF; DNA: TGTGCCAGCAGCTTAAACAGTGTTGGAAACACCATATATTTT
V: TRBV7-2; J: TRBJ2-7; D: -; size: few; CDR3: CASSSRYEQYF; DNA: TGTGCCAGCAGCTCTCGCTACGAGCAGTACTTC
V: TRBV30; J: TRBJ2-7; D: TRBD2; size: -; CDR3: CAWIGRGRYEQYF; DNA: TGTGCCTGGATTGGGAGGGGCCGCTACGAGCAGTACTTC
V: TRBV9; J: TRBJ2-7; D: -; size: once; CDR3: CASSQRGNMYEQYF; DNA: TGTGCCAGCAGCCAGAGAGGAAATATGTACGAGCAGTACTTC
V: TRBV4-1; J: TRBJ2-7; D: TRBD1; size: -; CDR3: CASSQEQGGSYEQYF; DNA: TGCGCCAGCAGCCAAGAACAGGGGGGCTCCTACGAGCAGTACTTC
V: TRBV29-1; J: TRBJ2-3; D: TRBD2; size: -; CDR3: CSGRTSGITDTQYF; DNA: TGCAGCGGCCGGACTAGCGGGATAACAGATACGCAGTATTTT
V: TRBV2; J: TRBJ2-3; D: TRBD1; size: -; CDR3: CASRKVGRQGPTDTQYF; DNA: TGTGCCAGCAGAAAAGTAGGTAGACAGGGCCCCACAGATACGCAGTATTTT
V: TRBV10-1; J: TRBJ2-1; D: -; size: -; CDR3: CASSAGGKNEQFF; DNA: TGCGCCAGCAGTGCGGGGGGCAAAAATGAGCAGTTCTTC
V: TRBV28; J: TRBJ1-5; D: -; size: -; CDR3: CASVEGGDQPQHF; DNA: TGTGCCAGCGTTGAAGGGGGTGATCAGCCCCAGCATTTT
V: TRBV7-9; J: TRBJ2-7; D: -; size: -; CDR3: CASSLSRGTYEQYF; DNA: TGTGCCAGCAGCTTATCTAGGGGTACCTACGAGCAGTACTTC
V: TRBV30; J: TRBJ1-1; D: TRBD1; size: few; CDR3: CAWTGQGNTEAFF; DNA: TGTGCCTGGACTGGACAGGGGAACACTGAAGCTTTCTTT
V: TRBV30; J: TRBJ1-5; D: -; size: -; CDR3: CAWSLRRGNQPQHF; DNA: TGTGCCTGGAGCCTGAGGAGGGGCAATCAGCCCCAGCATTTT
V: TRBV5-6; J: TRBJ1-2; D: -; size: -; CDR3: CASSSREYYGYTF; DNA: TGTGCCAGCAGCTCGCGGGAGTACTATGGCTACACCTTC
V: TRBV5-1; J: TRBJ2-7; D: -; size: -; CDR3: CASSLDQGGTYEQYF; DNA: TGCGCCAGCAGCTTGGATCAGGGGGGAACCTACGAGCAGTACTTC
V: TRBV14; J: TRBJ1-1; D: -; size: -; CDR3: CASSQGIRVTEAFF; DNA: TGTGCCAGCAGCCAAGGCATCAGGGTAACTGAAGCTTTCTTT
V: TRBV29-1; J: TRBJ2-1; D: TRBD2; size: -; CDR3: CSVGSGTSGLHEQFF; DNA: TGCAGCGTTGGCTCCGGGACTAGCGGGCTCCATGAGCAGTTCTTC
V: TRBV29-1; J: TRBJ2-7; D: TRBD2; size: -; CDR3: CSVEKAGEGYEQYF; DNA: TGCAGCGTTGAAAAGGCGGGAGAGGGGTACGAGCAGTACTTC
V: TRBV5-4; J: TRBJ2-1; D: -; size: -; CDR3: CASSLNAGSYNEQFF; DNA: TGTGCCAGCAGCTTGAATGCGGGATCCTACAATGAGCAGTTCTTC
V: TRBV25-1; J: TRBJ1-3; D: -; size: -; CDR3: CASTVSEGNTIYF; DNA: TGTGCCAGCACCGTTTCGGAGGGAAACACCATATATTTT
V: TRBV13; J: TRBJ2-1; D: TRBD2; size: -; CDR3: CASSATGTSGRYEQFF; DNA: TGTGCCAGCAGCGCCACCGGGACTAGCGGGAGGTATGAGCAGTTCTTC
V: TRBV28; J: TRBJ2-5; D: -; size: -; CDR3: CASSPPVLGGETQYF; DNA: TGTGCCAGCAGTCCCCCAGTCCTCGGAGGAGAGACCCAGTACTTC
V: TRBV6-1; J: TRBJ2-7; D: TRBD1; size: -; CDR3: CASSARDRGLKEQYF; DNA: TGTGCCAGCAGTGCCCGGGACAGGGGGTTGAAGGAGCAGTACTTC
V: TRBV15; J: TRBJ2-5; D: TRBD2; size: -; CDR3: CATSHPRGSGETQYF; DNA: TGTGCCACCAGCCACCCTCGCGGGAGTGGGGAGACCCAGTACTTC
V: TRBV29-1; J: TRBJ1-2; D: -; size: -; CDR3: CSVEPADYGYTF; DNA: TGCAGCGTTGAGCCCGCGGACTATGGCTACACCTTC
V: TRBV6-6; J: TRBJ1-1; D: -; size: -; CDR3: CASSTRGMNTEAFF; DNA: TGTGCCAGCAGCACTCGGGGGATGAACACTGAAGCTTTCTTT
V: TRBV10-2; J: TRBJ2-3; D: -; size: -; CDR3: CASSPRGQKNMQYF; DNA: TGCGCCAGCAGTCCTCGTGGACAGAAGAATATGCAGTATTTT
V: TRBV4-3; J: TRBJ2-7; D: -; size: few; CDR3: CASSQDLVRHTYEQYF; DNA: TGCGCCAGCAGCCAGGATCTAGTACGCCATACCTACGAGCAGTACTTC
V: TRBV29-1; J: TRBJ2-6; D: -; size: -; CDR3: CSVDSGASWSGANVLTF; DNA: TGCAGCGTTGATTCAGGGGCTAGTTGGTCTGGGGCCAACGTCCTGACTTTC
V: TRBV9; J: TRBJ1-5; D: -; size: -; CDR3: CASSAGLHNQPQHF; DNA: TGTGCCAGCAGCGCGGGACTTCACAATCAGCCCCAGCATTTT
V: TRBV7-2; J: TRBJ1-2; D: -; size: -; CDR3: CASSDSARRDFYTF; DNA: TGTGCCAGCAGCGATTCAGCCCGCCGGGACTTTTACACCTTC
V: TRBV5-1; J: TRBJ2-5; D: -; size: -; CDR3: CASSLTGYETQYF; DNA: TGCGCCAGCAGCTTGACAGGGTACGAGACCCAGTACTTC
V: TRBV21-1; J: TRBJ2-7; D: -; size: few; CDR3: CASSKTQGSSYEQYF; DNA: TGTGCCAGCAGCAAAACGCAGGGGAGCTCCTACGAGCAGTACTTC
V: TRBV13; J: TRBJ2-7; D: TRBD1; size: -; CDR3: CASSSPTGGREEQYF; DNA: TGTGCCAGCAGCTCCCCGACAGGGGGACGGGAGGAGCAGTACTTC
V: TRBV7-2; J: TRBJ1-5; D: TRBD1; size: few; CDR3: CASTQTGRRQPQHF; DNA: TGTGCCAGCACCCAGACAGGGAGACGACAGCCCCAGCATTTT
V: TRBV15; J: TRBJ1-2; D: TRBD1; size: -; CDR3: CATSRAGTAYGYTF; DNA: TGTGCCACCAGCAGAGCCGGGACAGCTTATGGCTACACCTTC
V: TRBV30; J: TRBJ2-7; D: -; size: -; CDR3: CAWSLGGRYEQYF; DNA: TGTGCCTGGAGTTTGGGGGGTCGGTACGAGCAGTACTTC
V: TRBV18; J: TRBJ1-1; D: -; size: once; CDR3: CASSPKSAGTEAFF; DNA: TGTGCCAGCTCACCAAAGAGTGCGGGCACTGAAGCTTTCTTT
V: TRBV7-8; J: TRBJ1-5; D: -; size: -; CDR3: CASSFLGAGSQPQHF; DNA: TGTGCCAGCAGCTTTTTGGGCGCTGGGAGTCAGCCCCAGCATTTT
V: TRBV18; J: TRBJ1-1; D: -; size: -; CDR3: CASSPGATEAFF; DNA: TGTGCCAGCTCACCTGGGGCGACTGAAGCTTTCTTT
V: TRBV18; J: TRBJ1-4; D: -; size: -; CDR3: CASSPDRSPTNEKLFF; DNA: TGTGCCAGCTCACCAGACAGATCTCCAACTAATGAAAAACTGTTTTTT
V: TRBV11-2; J: TRBJ2-3; D: TRBD2; size: once; CDR3: CASSFSGSTDTQYF; DNA: TGTGCCAGCAGCTTTAGCGGGAGTACAGATACGCAGTATTTT
V: TRBV6-5; J: TRBJ2-3; D: TRBD1; size: -; CDR3: CASSSGDSSTDTQYF; DNA: TGTGCCAGCAGTTCAGGGGACAGTAGCACAGATACGCAGTATTTT
V: TRBV5-6; J: TRBJ2-7; D: TRBD1; size: -; CDR3: CASSSRQGSTYEQYF; DNA: TGTGCCAGCAGCTCTCGACAGGGCTCCACCTACGAGCAGTACTTC
V: TRBV5-1; J: TRBJ1-5; D: -; size: -; CDR3: CASSLAAGDNQPQHF; DNA: TGCGCCAGCAGCTTGGCGGCAGGGGACAATCAGCCCCAGCATTTT
V: TRBV6-6; J: TRBJ2-7; D: -; size: few; CDR3: CASSTGPSYEQYF; DNA: TGTGCCAGCAGCACAGGACCCTCCTACGAGCAGTACTTC